The rows below give T cell receptor beta chains drawn from one sample of a study of early T cells in non-severe SARS-CoV-2 infection. TCRdb passed the 5' RACE reads through MiXCR, listing each CDR3 protein once. The sample records 68,000 or so distinct CDR3 sequences, 13% being singletons. Sample: whole blood. Receptor source: an adult who was a healthcare worker with PCR-confirmed SARS-CoV-2 infection or an uninfected control (not recorded which). The CDR3 runs from the conserved cysteine through the conserved F or W. D genes are given only for firm matches. Expanded clones get a size class; other rows say once, few or many, or leave the size out.

d_call: .; v_call: TRBV18; clone_size: .; j_call: TRBJ1-2; cdr3_nt: TGTGCCAGCTCACCAGGGGCGCTAGACCCCACTAACTATGGCTACACCTTC; cdr3_aa: CASSPGALDPTNYGYTF
d_call: TRBD1; v_call: TRBV19; clone_size: .; j_call: TRBJ2-7; cdr3_nt: TGTGCCAGTGCCCGGACAGGGTCGGCCTACGAGCAGTACTTC; cdr3_aa: CASARTGSAYEQYF
d_call: .; v_call: TRBV7-9; clone_size: few; j_call: TRBJ1-1; cdr3_nt: TGTGCCACCGAACAGGGAACTGAAGCTTTCTTT; cdr3_aa: CATEQGTEAFF
d_call: TRBD1; v_call: TRBV29-1; clone_size: many; j_call: TRBJ2-3; cdr3_nt: TGCAGCGTTGTCGGCCTCTTGTCGGGACAGGGGGCTCTAAGGGCAGATACGCAGTATTTT; cdr3_aa: CSVVGLLSGQGALRADTQYF
d_call: .; v_call: TRBV11-2; clone_size: many; j_call: TRBJ1-6; cdr3_nt: TGTGCCAGCAATAGGGCGGAACTTAATTCACCCCTCCACTTT; cdr3_aa: CASNRAELNSPLHF
d_call: TRBD1; v_call: TRBV18; clone_size: many; j_call: TRBJ2-3; cdr3_nt: TGTGCCAGCTCACCTACCCAACAGGGGGATACGCAGTATTTT; cdr3_aa: CASSPTQQGDTQYF
d_call: .; v_call: TRBV20-1; clone_size: .; j_call: TRBJ2-2; cdr3_nt: TGCAGTGCTAGAGATCAATACAGAACGAACACCGGGGAGCTGTTTTTT; cdr3_aa: CSARDQYRTNTGELFF
d_call: TRBD1; v_call: TRBV4-3; clone_size: many; j_call: TRBJ2-1; cdr3_nt: TGCGCCAGCAGCCAGGGACAGGGGGAGTACAATGAGCAGTTCTTC; cdr3_aa: CASSQGQGEYNEQFF
d_call: TRBD2; v_call: TRBV4-1; clone_size: many; j_call: TRBJ2-7; cdr3_nt: TGCGCCAGCAGCCAAGATCAAGGACTAGCTACCGAGCAGTACTTC; cdr3_aa: CASSQDQGLATEQYF
d_call: .; v_call: TRBV2; clone_size: many; j_call: TRBJ2-6; cdr3_nt: TGTGCCAGCAGTGAAGCAGGTCCCGGGGCCAACGTCCTGACTTTC; cdr3_aa: CASSEAGPGANVLTF
d_call: TRBD1; v_call: TRBV29-1; clone_size: many; j_call: TRBJ2-3; cdr3_nt: TGCAGCGTTGAAGGGACAGGGCGTGGAGATACGCAGTATTTT; cdr3_aa: CSVEGTGRGDTQYF
d_call: .; v_call: TRBV7-9; clone_size: few; j_call: TRBJ1-1; cdr3_nt: TGTGCCAGCAGCTTAATGGGCTTGAACACTGAAGCTTTCTTT; cdr3_aa: CASSLMGLNTEAFF
d_call: .; v_call: TRBV4-3; clone_size: few; j_call: TRBJ2-7; cdr3_nt: TGCGCCAGCAGCCAAGATACAGGGAGAGCCTACGAGCAGTACTTC; cdr3_aa: CASSQDTGRAYEQYF
d_call: .; v_call: TRBV6-2/TRBV6-3; clone_size: many; j_call: TRBJ2-5; cdr3_nt: TGTGCCAGCAGTCCCCGCGGCTACCAAGAGACCCAGTACTTC; cdr3_aa: CASSPRGYQETQYF
d_call: .; v_call: TRBV19; clone_size: .; j_call: TRBJ2-7; cdr3_nt: TGTGCCAGTAGCCCCCCAGCAGGGAGCAAGGCCTACGAGCAGTACTTC; cdr3_aa: CASSPPAGSKAYEQYF
d_call: TRBD1; v_call: TRBV27; clone_size: many; j_call: TRBJ1-6; cdr3_nt: TGTGCCAGCAGTTCTCGACAGGGGGGTAATTCACCCCTCCACTTT; cdr3_aa: CASSSRQGGNSPLHF
d_call: .; v_call: TRBV21-1; clone_size: few; j_call: TRBJ1-1; cdr3_nt: TGTGCCAGCAGCAACCGAGACAGGGCCCTCCCGAACACTGAAGCTTTCTTT; cdr3_aa: CASSNRDRALPNTEAFF
d_call: TRBD2; v_call: TRBV9; clone_size: .; j_call: TRBJ2-3; cdr3_nt: TGTGCCAGCAGCGTAAACCCTGGACTAGCGGGGGACCAAGATACGCAGTATTTT; cdr3_aa: CASSVNPGLAGDQDTQYF
d_call: .; v_call: TRBV27; clone_size: many; j_call: TRBJ2-6; cdr3_nt: TGTGCCAGCAGTTTTACGGGGGCCAACGTCCTGACTTTC; cdr3_aa: CASSFTGANVLTF
d_call: TRBD1; v_call: TRBV20-1; clone_size: many; j_call: TRBJ2-7; cdr3_nt: TGCAGTGCTATCGGGGACAGCTCCTACGAGCAGTACTTC; cdr3_aa: CSAIGDSSYEQYF
d_call: .; v_call: TRBV29-1; clone_size: .; j_call: TRBJ1-4; cdr3_nt: TGCAGCGTCGGATTCAGGGCGAATGAAAAACTGTTTTTT; cdr3_aa: CSVGFRANEKLFF
d_call: TRBD1; v_call: TRBV6-5; clone_size: many; j_call: TRBJ1-1; cdr3_nt: TGTGCCAGCAGTTACTCGGGAGGGGGCCAGGGGAAAGCTTTCTTT; cdr3_aa: CASSYSGGGQGKAFF
d_call: TRBD1; v_call: TRBV12-3/TRBV12-4; clone_size: many; j_call: TRBJ2-7; cdr3_nt: TGTGCCAGCAGTTTAGAGGGGCCGGGGACAGGGTTGAGCGAGCAGTACTTC; cdr3_aa: CASSLEGPGTGLSEQYF
d_call: .; v_call: TRBV12-3/TRBV12-4; clone_size: .; j_call: TRBJ1-4; cdr3_nt: TGTGCCAGCAGTTTCGACCTGGGGCAGGGAGCCGAAAAACTGTTTTTT; cdr3_aa: CASSFDLGQGAEKLFF
d_call: .; v_call: TRBV20-1; clone_size: many; j_call: TRBJ1-1; cdr3_nt: TGCAGTGCTACTTATAGACAGCCCTTGAACACTGAAGCTTTCTTT; cdr3_aa: CSATYRQPLNTEAFF
d_call: .; v_call: TRBV4-1; clone_size: many; j_call: TRBJ1-6; cdr3_nt: TGCGCCAGCAGCCAAGGGGTGTCCTATAATTCACCCCTCCACTTT; cdr3_aa: CASSQGVSYNSPLHF
d_call: .; v_call: TRBV5-5; clone_size: many; j_call: TRBJ2-1; cdr3_nt: TGTGCCAGCAGCTTGGATATCCATGAGCAGTTCTTC; cdr3_aa: CASSLDIHEQFF
d_call: TRBD1; v_call: TRBV25-1; clone_size: many; j_call: TRBJ1-5; cdr3_nt: TGTGCCAGCACGGGACAGGGGAGTCAGCCCCAGCATTTT; cdr3_aa: CASTGQGSQPQHF
d_call: .; v_call: TRBV29-1; clone_size: .; j_call: TRBJ1-2; cdr3_nt: TGCAGCGTTGATCTAGGGGACTATGGCTACACCTTC; cdr3_aa: CSVDLGDYGYTF
d_call: .; v_call: TRBV2; clone_size: many; j_call: TRBJ2-7; cdr3_nt: TGTGCCAGCAACGTGGACATATACGAGCAGTACTTC; cdr3_aa: CASNVDIYEQYF
d_call: .; v_call: TRBV12-3/TRBV12-4; clone_size: .; j_call: TRBJ2-7; cdr3_nt: TGTGCCAGCAGTTTAACGGCCCACGAGCAGTACTTC; cdr3_aa: CASSLTAHEQYF
d_call: .; v_call: TRBV6-5; clone_size: .; j_call: TRBJ2-3; cdr3_nt: TGTGCCAGCAGTTGGGCGGGGGCTAGCACAGATACGCAGTATTTT; cdr3_aa: CASSWAGASTDTQYF
d_call: .; v_call: TRBV18; clone_size: many; j_call: TRBJ1-1; cdr3_nt: TGTGCCAGCTCAAACACAGAGTACACTGAAGCTTTCTTT; cdr3_aa: CASSNTEYTEAFF
d_call: .; v_call: TRBV7-8; clone_size: many; j_call: TRBJ1-5; cdr3_nt: TGTGCCAGCAGCCCCGCCCAGAATCAGCCCCAGCATTTT; cdr3_aa: CASSPAQNQPQHF
d_call: .; v_call: TRBV5-1; clone_size: many; j_call: TRBJ1-5; cdr3_nt: TGCGCCAGCAGGAGGGGGGCGAATCAGCCCCAGCATTTT; cdr3_aa: CASRRGANQPQHF
d_call: TRBD2; v_call: TRBV29-1; clone_size: many; j_call: TRBJ2-5; cdr3_nt: TGCAGCGCCCGACTAGCGGGGGGCAAAACCCAAGAGACCCAGTACTTC; cdr3_aa: CSARLAGGKTQETQYF
d_call: TRBD2; v_call: TRBV24-1; clone_size: many; j_call: TRBJ2-3; cdr3_nt: TGTGCCACCGGCGAGCGGGGGGGCAGCACAGATACGCAGTATTTT; cdr3_aa: CATGERGGSTDTQYF
d_call: .; v_call: TRBV7-9; clone_size: few; j_call: TRBJ1-1; cdr3_nt: TGTGCCAGCAGCTTAGAAACTTTTGAAGCTTTCTTT; cdr3_aa: CASSLETFEAFF